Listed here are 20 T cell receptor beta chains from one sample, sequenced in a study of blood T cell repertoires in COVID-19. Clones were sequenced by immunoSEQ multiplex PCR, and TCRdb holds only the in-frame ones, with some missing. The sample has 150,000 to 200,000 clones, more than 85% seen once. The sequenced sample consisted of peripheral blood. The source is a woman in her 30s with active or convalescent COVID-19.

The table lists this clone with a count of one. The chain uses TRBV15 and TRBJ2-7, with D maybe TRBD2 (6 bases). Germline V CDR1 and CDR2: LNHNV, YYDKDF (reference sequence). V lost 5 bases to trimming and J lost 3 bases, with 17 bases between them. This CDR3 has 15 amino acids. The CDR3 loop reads CATSLGGGTDYEQYF. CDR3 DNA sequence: TGTGCCACCAGCCTGGGAGGCGGGACTGACTACGAGCAGTACTTC.

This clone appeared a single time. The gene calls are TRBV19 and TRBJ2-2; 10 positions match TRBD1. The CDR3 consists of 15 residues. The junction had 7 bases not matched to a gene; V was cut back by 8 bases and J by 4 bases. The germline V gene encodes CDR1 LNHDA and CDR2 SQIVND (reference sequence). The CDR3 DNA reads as TGTGCCAGTGTGAGACAGGGGGCGGGCACCGGGGAGCTGTTTTTT. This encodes CASVRQGAGTGELFF.

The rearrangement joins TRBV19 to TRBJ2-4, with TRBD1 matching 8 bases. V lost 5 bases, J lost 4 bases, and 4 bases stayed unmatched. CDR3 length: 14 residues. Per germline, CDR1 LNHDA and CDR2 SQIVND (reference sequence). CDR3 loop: CASSHTGGKNIQYF. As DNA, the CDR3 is TGTGCCAGTAGTCACACAGGGGGGAAAAACATTCAGTACTTC.

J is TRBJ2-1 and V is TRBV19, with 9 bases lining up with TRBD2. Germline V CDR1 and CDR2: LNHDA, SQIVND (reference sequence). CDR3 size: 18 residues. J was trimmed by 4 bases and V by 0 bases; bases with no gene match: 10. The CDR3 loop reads CASSIDLRFSGRYNEQFF. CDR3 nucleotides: TGTGCCAGTAGTATAGACCTTCGGTTTAGCGGGAGATACAATGAGCAGTTCTTC.

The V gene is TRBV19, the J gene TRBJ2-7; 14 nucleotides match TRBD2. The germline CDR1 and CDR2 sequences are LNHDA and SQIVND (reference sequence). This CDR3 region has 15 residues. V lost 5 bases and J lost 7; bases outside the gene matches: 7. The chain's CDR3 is CASSYGTSGSKEQYF. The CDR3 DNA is TGTGCCAGTAGTTACGGGACTAGCGGGAGTAAGGAGCAGTACTTC. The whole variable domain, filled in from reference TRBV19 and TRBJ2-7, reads DGGITQSPKYLFRKEGQNVTLSCEQNLNHDAMYWYRQDPGQGLRLIYYSQIVNDFQKGDIAEGYSVSREKKESFPLTVTSAQKNPTAFYLCASSYGTSGSKEQYFGPGTRLTVT.

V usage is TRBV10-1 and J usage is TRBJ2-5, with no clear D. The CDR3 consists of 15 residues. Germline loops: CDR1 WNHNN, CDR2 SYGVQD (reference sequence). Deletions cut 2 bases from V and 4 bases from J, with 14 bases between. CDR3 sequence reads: CASSERRGGTETQYF. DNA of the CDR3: TGCGCCAGCAGTGAGCGTCGAGGCGGTACAGAGACCCAGTACTTC.

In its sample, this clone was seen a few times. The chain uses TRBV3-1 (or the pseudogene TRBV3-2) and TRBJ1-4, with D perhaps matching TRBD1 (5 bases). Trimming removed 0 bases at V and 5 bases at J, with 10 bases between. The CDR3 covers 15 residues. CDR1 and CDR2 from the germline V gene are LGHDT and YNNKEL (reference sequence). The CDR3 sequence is CASSQEGLPNEKLFF. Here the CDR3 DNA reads TGTGCCAGCAGCCAAGAGGGGCTCCCCAATGAAAAACTGTTTTTT.

The CDR3 sequence is CASSRGQGGTQPQHF. The CDR3 DNA reads TGCGCCAGCAGTCGTGGACAGGGAGGAACTCAGCCCCAGCATTTT. The chain combines TRBV10-1 with TRBJ1-5, with 8 bases matching TRBD1. Germline V gene data show CDR1 as WNHNN and CDR2 as SYGVQD (reference sequence). The CDR3 covers 15 residues. The V and J ends lost 5 bases and 6 bases, in that order; junction bases with no gene match: 9.

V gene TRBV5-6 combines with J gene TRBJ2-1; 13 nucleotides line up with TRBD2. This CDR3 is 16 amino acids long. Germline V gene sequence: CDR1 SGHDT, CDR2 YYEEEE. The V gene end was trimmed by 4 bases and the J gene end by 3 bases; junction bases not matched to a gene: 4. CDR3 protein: CASSQGTSGDYNEQFF. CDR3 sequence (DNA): TGTGCCAGCAGCCAAGGGACTAGCGGGGACTACAATGAGCAGTTCTTC.

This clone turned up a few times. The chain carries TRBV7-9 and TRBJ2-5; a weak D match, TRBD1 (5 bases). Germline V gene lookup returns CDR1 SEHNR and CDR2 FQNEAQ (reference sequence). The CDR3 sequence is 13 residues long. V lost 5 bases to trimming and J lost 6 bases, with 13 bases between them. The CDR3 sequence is CASSESRGKTQYF. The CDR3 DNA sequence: TGTGCCAGCAGCGAAAGTAGGGGAAAGACCCAGTACTTC.

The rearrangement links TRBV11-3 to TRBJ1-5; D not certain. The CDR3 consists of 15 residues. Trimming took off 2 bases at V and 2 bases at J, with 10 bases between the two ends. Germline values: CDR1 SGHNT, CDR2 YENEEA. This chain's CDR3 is CASSLPGTGNQPQHF. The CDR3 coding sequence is TGTGCCAGCAGCTTACCAGGTACGGGCAATCAGCCCCAGCATTTT. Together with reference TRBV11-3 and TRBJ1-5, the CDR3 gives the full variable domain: EAGVVQSPRYKIIEKKQPVAFWCNPISGHNTLYWYLQNLGQGPELLIRYENEEAVDDSQLPKDRFSAERLKGVDSTLKIQPAELGDSAVYLCASSLPGTGNQPQHFGDGTRLSIL.

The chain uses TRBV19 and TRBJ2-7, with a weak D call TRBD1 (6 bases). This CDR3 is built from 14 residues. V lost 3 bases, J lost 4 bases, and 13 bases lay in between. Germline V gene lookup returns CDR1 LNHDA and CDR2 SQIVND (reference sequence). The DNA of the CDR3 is TGTGCCAGTAGTATCACTATTACAGGGTACGAGCAGTACTTC. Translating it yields CASSITITGYEQYF.

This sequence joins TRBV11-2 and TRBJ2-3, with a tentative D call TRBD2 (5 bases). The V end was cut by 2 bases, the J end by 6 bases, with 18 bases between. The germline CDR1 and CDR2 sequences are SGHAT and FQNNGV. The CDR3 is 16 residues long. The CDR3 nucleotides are TGTGCCAGCAGCTTAATCCCGACTGGGTCGGGGGATACGCAGTATTTT. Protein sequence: CASSLIPTGSGDTQYF.

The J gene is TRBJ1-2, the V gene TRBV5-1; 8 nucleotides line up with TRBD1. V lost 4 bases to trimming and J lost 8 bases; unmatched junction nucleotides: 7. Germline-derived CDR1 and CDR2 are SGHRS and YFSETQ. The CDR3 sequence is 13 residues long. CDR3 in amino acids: CASSAGQVAGYTF. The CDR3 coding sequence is TGCGCCAGCAGCGCGGGACAGGTCGCGGGCTACACCTTC.

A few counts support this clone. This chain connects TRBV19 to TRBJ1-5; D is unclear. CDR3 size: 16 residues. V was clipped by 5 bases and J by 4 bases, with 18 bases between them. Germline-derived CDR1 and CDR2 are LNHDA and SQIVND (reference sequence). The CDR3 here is CASSHSTGRSNQPQHF. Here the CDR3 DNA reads TGTGCCAGTAGTCACTCGACTGGGAGGTCAAATCAGCCCCAGCATTTT.

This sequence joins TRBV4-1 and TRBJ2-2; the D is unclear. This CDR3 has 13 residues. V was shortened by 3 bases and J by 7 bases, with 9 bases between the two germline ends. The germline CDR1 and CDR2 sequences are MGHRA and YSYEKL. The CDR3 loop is CASSHLPGGELFF. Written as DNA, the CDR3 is TGCGCCAGCAGCCACCTTCCCGGCGGGGAGCTGTTTTTT.

The CDR3, as DNA: TGCGCCAGCAGCCACTACCAGGGAGGCACCGGGGAGCTGTTTTTT. Residues: CASSHYQGGTGELFF. The chain has TRBV4-1 and TRBJ2-2; a weak D match, TRBD2 (6 bases). V lost 3 bases and J lost 4, with 12 bases in between. CDR1 and CDR2 from the germline V gene are MGHRA and YSYEKL. The CDR3 contains 15 residues.

CDR3 region: CASRDDGQGNTQYF. The DNA of the CDR3 is TGTGCCAGCAGGGATGACGGACAGGGCAATACGCAGTATTTT. This sequence joins TRBV6-5 and TRBJ2-3; 8 nucleotides align to TRBD1. The CDR3 has 14 residues. CDR1 is MNHEY, CDR2 SVGAGI, per germline. After removal of 6 bases from V and 7 bases from J, the junction contained 9 bases not matched to a gene.

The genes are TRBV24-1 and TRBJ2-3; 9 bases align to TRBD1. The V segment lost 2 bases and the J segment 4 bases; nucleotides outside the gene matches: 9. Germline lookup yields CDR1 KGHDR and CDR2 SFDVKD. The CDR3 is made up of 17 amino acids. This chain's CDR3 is CATSDSAGTGNSDTQYF. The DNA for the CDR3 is TGTGCCACCAGTGATTCCGCCGGGACAGGGAATTCAGATACGCAGTATTTT.

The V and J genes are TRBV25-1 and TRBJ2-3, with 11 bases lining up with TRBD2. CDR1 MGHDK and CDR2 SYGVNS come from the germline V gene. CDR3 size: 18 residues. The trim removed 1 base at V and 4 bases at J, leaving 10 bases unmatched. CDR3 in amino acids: CASSEFRMTSGASDTQYF. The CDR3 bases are TGTGCCAGCAGTGAATTTCGGATGACTAGCGGGGCCTCAGATACGCAGTATTTT.